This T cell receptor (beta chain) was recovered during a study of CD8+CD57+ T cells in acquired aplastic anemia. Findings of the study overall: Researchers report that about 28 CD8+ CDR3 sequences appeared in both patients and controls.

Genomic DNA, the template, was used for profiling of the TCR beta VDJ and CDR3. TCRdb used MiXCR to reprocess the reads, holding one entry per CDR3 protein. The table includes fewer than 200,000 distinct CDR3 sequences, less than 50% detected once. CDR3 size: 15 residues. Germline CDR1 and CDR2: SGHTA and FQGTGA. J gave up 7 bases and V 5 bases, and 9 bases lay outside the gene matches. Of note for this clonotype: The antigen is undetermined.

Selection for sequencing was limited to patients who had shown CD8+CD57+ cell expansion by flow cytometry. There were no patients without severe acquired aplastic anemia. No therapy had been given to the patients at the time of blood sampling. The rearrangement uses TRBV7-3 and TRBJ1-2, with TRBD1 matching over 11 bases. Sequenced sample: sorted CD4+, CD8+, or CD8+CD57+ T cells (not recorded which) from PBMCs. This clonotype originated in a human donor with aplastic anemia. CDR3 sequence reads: CASSTNTGTGGGYTF. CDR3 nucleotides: TGTGCCAGCAGCACCAACACCGGGACAGGGGGTGGCTACACCTTC.